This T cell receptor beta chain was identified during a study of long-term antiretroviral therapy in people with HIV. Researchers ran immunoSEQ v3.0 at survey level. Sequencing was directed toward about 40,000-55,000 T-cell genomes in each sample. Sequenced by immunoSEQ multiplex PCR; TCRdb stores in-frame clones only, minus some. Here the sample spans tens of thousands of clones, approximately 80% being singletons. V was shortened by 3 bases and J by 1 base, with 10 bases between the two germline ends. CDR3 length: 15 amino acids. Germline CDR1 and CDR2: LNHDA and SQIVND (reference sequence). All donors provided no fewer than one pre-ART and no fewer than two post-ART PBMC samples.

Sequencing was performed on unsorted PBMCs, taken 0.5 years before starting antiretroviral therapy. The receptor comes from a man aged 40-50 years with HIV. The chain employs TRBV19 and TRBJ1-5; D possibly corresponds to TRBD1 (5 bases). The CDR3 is CASSMGLRSNQPQHF. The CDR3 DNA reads TGTGCCAGTAGTATGGGGCTGCGGAGCAATCAGCCCCAGCATTTT.